This is a list of T cell receptor beta chains from one sample in a study of blood T cell repertoires in COVID-19. Profiled with immunoSEQ multiplex PCR; TCRdb holds only in-frame clones, not every one. This table holds over 100,000 clones, about four fifths found once. Material: peripheral blood. The receptors originated from an older woman with acute or convalescent COVID-19. The CDR3 runs from the conserved cysteine through the conserved F or W. Each record gives: J gene, clone size, D gene, V gene, CDR3 protein, CDR3 DNA. D genes are given only for firm matches. Only some rows state a clone size, as once, few, many or a class for expanded clones.

TRBJ1-6 . . TRBV6-5 CASSSLSQEGNSPLHF TGTGCCAGCAGTTCGCTCTCCCAGGAGGGTAATTCACCCCTCCACTTT
TRBJ1-3 . . TRBV12-3/TRBV12-4 CAKLDRSGNTIYF TGTGCCAAACTCGACAGGTCTGGAAACACCATATATTTT
TRBJ1-3 . TRBD1 TRBV6-6 CASSPQDRGYTIYF TGTGCCAGCAGTCCCCAGGACAGGGGATACACCATATATTTT
TRBJ1-1 . . TRBV18 CASSPPTSLSPNTEAFF TGTGCCAGCTCACCACCTACGTCGTTGAGTCCGAACACTGAAGCTTTCTTT
TRBJ2-1 . TRBD1 TRBV2 CASSAGTGDNEQFF TGTGCCAGCAGCGCCGGGACAGGGGACAATGAGCAGTTCTTC
TRBJ2-5 once . TRBV5-1 CASSLWLTEQETQYF TGCGCCAGCAGCTTGTGGTTGACAGAGCAAGAGACCCAGTACTTC
TRBJ2-1 . TRBD2 TRBV20-1 CSAHLAGGQFF TGCAGTGCTCATCTCGCGGGGGGGCAGTTCTTC
TRBJ2-5 . . TRBV19 CATQQGDKETQYF TGTGCCACTCAACAGGGAGACAAAGAGACCCAGTACTTC
TRBJ1-3 . TRBD1 TRBV7-3 CASSPQTGEGNTIYF TGTGCCAGCAGCCCGCAGACAGGGGAAGGAAACACCATATATTTT
TRBJ1-1 . . TRBV25-1 CASVQTGLAFF TGTGCCAGCGTCCAGACAGGTTTAGCTTTCTTT
TRBJ1-1 . TRBD1 TRBV5-1 CASNPGTVNTEAFF TGCGCCAGCAATCCTGGGACAGTGAACACTGAAGCTTTCTTT
TRBJ1-5 . . TRBV19 CASSIDLAGVSNQPQHF TGTGCCAGTAGTATAGATCTGGCGGGGGTGAGCAATCAGCCCCAGCATTTT
TRBJ1-2 . . TRBV2 CATGDAIRVGYTF TGTGCCACCGGGGATGCGATTCGGGTGGGCTACACCTTC
TRBJ1-2 once . TRBV5-5 CASSLEVAGYTF TGTGCCAGCAGCTTAGAAGTGGCTGGCTACACCTTC
TRBJ2-2 . . TRBV25-1 CASSIGSGELFF TGTGCCAGCAGTATCGGGTCCGGGGAGCTGTTTTTT
TRBJ1-5 . TRBD1 TRBV20-1 CSASGQRYRGEGNQPQHF TGCAGTGCTAGTGGGCAACGGTACAGGGGAGAGGGGAATCAGCCCCAGCATTTT
TRBJ2-7 . TRBD1 TRBV29-1 CSVVGTGAYEQYF TGCAGCGTTGTTGGGACAGGAGCCTACGAGCAGTACTTC
TRBJ2-5 . . TRBV5-5 CASSDDRFSQYF TGTGCCAGCAGCGACGACAGGTTTTCACAGTACTTC
TRBJ1-4 . TRBD1 TRBV19 CASAPGTVARELFF TGTGCCAGTGCCCCGGGGACAGTCGCCCGGGAACTGTTTTTT
TRBJ2-3 . . TRBV27 CASSLITGSDTQYF TGTGCCAGCAGCCTGATAACAGGGTCAGATACGCAGTATTTT
TRBJ1-2 medium-sized . TRBV19 CASSPGAAANYGYTF TGTGCCAGTAGTCCAGGCGCCGCAGCTAACTATGGCTACACCTTC
TRBJ1-4 . . TRBV28 CASSLASAVGFRNEKLFF TGTGCCAGCAGTTTAGCATCAGCGGTGGGGTTCCGCAATGAAAAACTGTTTTTT
TRBJ1-2 . . TRBV19 CASSLLQGYGYTF TGTGCCAGTAGTCTTCTACAGGGCTATGGCTACACCTTC